This record looks at one T cell receptor beta chain sequence and its context. The data were obtained in a study of blood T cell repertoires in COVID-19. Sequencing used immunoSEQ multiplex PCR; TCRdb keeps in-frame clones, though not all of them. The table shows over 200,000 clones, with about 90% occurring only once. In terms of age and location, participants ranged from roughly 18 to 100 years and lived in fewer than 30 US areas. Exposed participants encountered a COVID-19 case during the 2 weeks preceding study entry. The germline gives CDR1 SNHLY, CDR2 FYNNEI. The CDR3 totals 16 residues. V gave up 2 bases and J gave up 4 bases, with 15 bases separating them.

This receptor was identified in a woman aged 25 to 39 who had been exposed to COVID-19. This sequence joins TRBV2 and TRBJ2-1, with D perhaps matching TRBD2 (6 bases). The specimen was PBMCs or T cells enriched from blood (not recorded which). CDR3 DNA: TGTGCCAGCAGTGAACTAGCGAGCGGGCCATACAATGAGCAGTTCTTC. Its translation: CASSELASGPYNEQFF.